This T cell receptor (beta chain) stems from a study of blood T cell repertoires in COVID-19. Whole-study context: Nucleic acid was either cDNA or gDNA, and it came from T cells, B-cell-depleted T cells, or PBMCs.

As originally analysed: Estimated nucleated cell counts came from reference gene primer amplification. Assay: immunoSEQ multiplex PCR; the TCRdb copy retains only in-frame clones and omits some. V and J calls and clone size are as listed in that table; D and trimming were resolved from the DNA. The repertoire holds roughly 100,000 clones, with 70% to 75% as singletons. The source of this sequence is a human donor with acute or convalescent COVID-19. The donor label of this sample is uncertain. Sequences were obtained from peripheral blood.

CDR3 loop: CASSESRGGNQPQHF. CDR3 coding DNA: TGTGCCAGCAGTGAATCCAGGGGTGGCAATCAGCCCCAGCATTTT. The genes are TRBV6-1 and TRBJ1-5; maybe TRBD1 (6 bases). V shed 2 bases and J shed 2 bases, with 10 bases lying between them. The CDR3 has 15 residues. Germline V lookup: CDR1 MNHNS, CDR2 SASEGT.